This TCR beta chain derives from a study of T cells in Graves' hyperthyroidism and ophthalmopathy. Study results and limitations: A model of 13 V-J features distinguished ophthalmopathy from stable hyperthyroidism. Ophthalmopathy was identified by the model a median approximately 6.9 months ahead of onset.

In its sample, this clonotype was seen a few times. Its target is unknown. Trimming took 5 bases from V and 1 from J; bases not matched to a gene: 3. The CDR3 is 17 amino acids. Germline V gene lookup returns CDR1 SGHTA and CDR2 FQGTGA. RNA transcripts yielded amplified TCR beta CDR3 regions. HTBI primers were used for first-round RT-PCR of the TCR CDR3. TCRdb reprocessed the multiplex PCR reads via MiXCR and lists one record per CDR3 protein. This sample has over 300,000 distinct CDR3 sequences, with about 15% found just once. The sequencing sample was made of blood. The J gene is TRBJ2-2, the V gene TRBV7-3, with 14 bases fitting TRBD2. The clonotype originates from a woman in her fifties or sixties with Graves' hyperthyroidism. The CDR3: CASSKGTSGRNTGELFF. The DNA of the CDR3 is TGTGCCAGCAGCAAAGGGACTAGCGGGAGGAACACCGGGGAGCTGTTTTTT.